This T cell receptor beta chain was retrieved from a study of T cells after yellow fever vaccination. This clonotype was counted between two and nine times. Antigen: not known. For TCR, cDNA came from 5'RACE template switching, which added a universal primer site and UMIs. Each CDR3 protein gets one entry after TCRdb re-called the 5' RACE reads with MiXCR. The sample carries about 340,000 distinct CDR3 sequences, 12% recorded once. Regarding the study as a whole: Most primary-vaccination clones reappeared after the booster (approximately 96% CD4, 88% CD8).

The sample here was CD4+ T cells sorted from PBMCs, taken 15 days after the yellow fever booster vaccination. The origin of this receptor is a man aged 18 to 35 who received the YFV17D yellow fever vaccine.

The CDR3 sequence is CASSFLRGGDTQYF. The DNA of the CDR3 is TGTGCCAGCAGTTTCCTCAGGGGAGGAGATACGCAGTATTTT. The chain carries TRBV12-3 or TRBV12-4 and TRBJ2-3; D could derive from TRBD1 or TRBD2 (6 bases each). The CDR3 totals 14 residues. V was shortened by 3 bases and J by 5 bases, with 12 bases between the two germline ends.